This TCR beta chain was retrieved from a study of blood T cell repertoires in COVID-19. The germline gives CDR1 MRHNA, CDR2 SNTAGT. This CDR3 is built from 14 residues. The V end lost 0 bases, the J end lost 13 bases, and 13 bases lay between the germline ends. Sequencing was performed with immunoSEQ multiplex PCR; in TCRdb, only in-frame clones are kept and a portion is missing. The sample yields about 170,000 clones, more than 70% seen once. The specimen was peripheral blood. The chain joins TRBV6-4 to TRBJ1-6; D is undetermined. The clonotype originates from a woman aged 70-85 years who had recovered from COVID-19. CDR3 coding DNA: TGTGCCAGCAGTGACTCCTCCGGGTGGAATCCCCTCCACTTT. Translation: CASSDSSGWNPLHF.